This T cell receptor (beta chain) derives from a study of identical twins (TCRdb year 2016). Turning to the overall study: The study deep-sequenced TCR alpha and beta repertoires from monozygotic twins, unrelated adults of various ages and cord blood to test whether fetal clonotypes persist. To rule out contamination, replicate twin experiments were performed at different times with different library preparation protocols. Broader findings and caveats from the paper: Invariant T cells such as MAIT and iNKT could partly confound zero-insertion analyses, although diverse VJ usage argued against such confounding for most clonotypes. Out-of-frame TCR alpha sharing in monozygotic twins was systematically underestimated by recombination models, whereas sharing between unrelated individuals was in agreement with the recombination models. Conclusions relied on cross-sectional statistical analysis, since the same donors could not be followed over many years. Fewer insertions were carried by abundant cord blood beta clonotypes; a weaker similar trend was observed in young adult naive repertoires, while no such trend was observed in memory repertoires. Compared with coincidental sharing between unrelated individuals, out-of-frame TCR alpha sequences shared between twins showed an excess of sequences with low generation probability. A weaker excess of twin sharing was found in beta out-of-frame sequences because the signal-to-noise ratio was lowered by fewer shared sequences.

Every donor was a healthy Caucasian. The twin cohort consisted of three pairs of female monozygotic twins, all aged about 18 to 29 years. Positive isolation kits from Invitrogen were used to isolate CD4+ and CD8+ T cell populations. Libraries were made using 5' RACE. The sequencing machine was an Illumina HiSeq 2000. A universal primer binding site was added through template switching, and the final cDNA carried a unique molecular identifier so that TCR cDNA molecules could be counted accurately. First-strand cDNA for TCR alpha and beta chains was synthesized from specific primers in the conserved constant-segment region. To control for contamination, each cDNA library was double barcoded with a SMART-Mk sample barcode plus Illumina barcodes. TruSeq adapter sequences, together with Illumina sample barcodes, were added in two successive PCR steps. Sequencing of the TCR alpha and beta cDNA libraries was done on the Illumina HiSeq platform using custom primers. The original pipeline was this. Raw reads were processed with MiGEC to extract unique molecular identifiers, and MiXCR was used to determine CDR3 positions. For each individual, recombination models were inferred using an EM algorithm with the repgenHMM and IGoR tools. Shared clonotype analysis was performed with the tcR package in R, normalizing sharing by the product of cloneset sizes. To study raw recombination without the effects of thymic and clonal selection, out-of-frame nonproductive sequences were analyzed. The public reads were reanalyzed by TCRdb: fastp trimming at Q25, MiXCR alignment, in-frame beta chains only. Entries that share a CDR3 protein sequence are merged under the most common genes and DNA. For this entry, the V and J calls and clone size follow TCRdb and not the study's own pipeline. This sample is represented by under 500,000 distinct CDR3 sequences; roughly an eighth of them were singletons. The ten most abundant clones make up approximately 1% of the sample.

In regard to this clonotype: What antigen it recognizes has not been identified. It has no much larger one-base neighbor in the sample; base qualities were not kept.

V lost 4 bases and J lost 4 bases; the stretch between them is 10 bases long. The CDR3 measures 13 amino acids from cysteine to phenylalanine. Solely the CDR3 DNA is kept, with 39 bases framed from the first base. CDR1 and CDR2, looked up from the germline V gene, are SGHRS and YFSETQ. The same sample was also studied in work on yellow fever vaccine responses in identical twins. As the second publication notes: According to the authors, in identical twins the way T cells responded to vaccination appeared partly convergent and partly personalized. The study precisely tracked vaccine-responding T cell clones in identical twins.

In this chain, TRBV5-1 is recombined with TRBJ2-3; no D gene can be assigned with confidence. The receptor was derived from a woman between 18 and 30 years old in good health. What was sequenced was CD4+ T cells sorted from blood. The nucleotides read TGCGCCAGCAGCCCTGGCCCGGCAGATACGCAGTATTTT. Its translation reads: CASSPGPADTQYF.